This entry concerns a single T cell receptor beta chain. Germline CDR1 reads MNHNS; CDR2 reads SASEGT. CDR3 size: 14 residues. Unmatched junction bases numbered 6, after V lost 3 bases and J lost 8 bases. Per the authors' pipeline: Nucleated cell number was recorded as an estimate derived from reference gene primer amplification. Assay used: immunoSEQ multiplex PCR; TCRdb lists only in-frame clones, some missing. The V and J calls and clone size are taken from that table; D and trimming were inferred from the DNA. The sample lists 99,000 or so clones, more than 80% occurring once. This record belongs to a study of blood T cell repertoires in COVID-19. Looking at the study overall: PBMCs, B-cell-depleted T cells, or T cells were the source of the cDNA or gDNA that made up the material.

The chain links TRBV6-1 to TRBJ1-4; TRBD1 agrees at 7 bases. The sequence derives from a woman between 65 and 79 years old with acute or convalescent COVID-19. Source material: peripheral blood. The CDR3 DNA sequence: TGTGCCAGCAGTGACCGGGACAGCGGGGAAAAACTGTTTTTT. This translates into CASSDRDSGEKLFF.